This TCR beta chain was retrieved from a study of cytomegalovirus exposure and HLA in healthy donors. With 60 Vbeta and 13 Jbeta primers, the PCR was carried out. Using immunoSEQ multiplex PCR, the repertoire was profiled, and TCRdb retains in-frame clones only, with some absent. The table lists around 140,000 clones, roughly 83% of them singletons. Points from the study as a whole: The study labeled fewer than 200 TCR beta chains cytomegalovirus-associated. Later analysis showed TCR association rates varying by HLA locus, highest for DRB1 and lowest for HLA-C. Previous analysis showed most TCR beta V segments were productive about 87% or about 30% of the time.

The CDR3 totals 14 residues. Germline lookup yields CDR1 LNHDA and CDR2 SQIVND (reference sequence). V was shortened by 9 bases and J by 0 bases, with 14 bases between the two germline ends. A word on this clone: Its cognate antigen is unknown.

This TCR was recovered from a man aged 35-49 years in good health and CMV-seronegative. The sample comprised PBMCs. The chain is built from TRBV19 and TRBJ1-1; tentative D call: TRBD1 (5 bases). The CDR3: CASLTTALNTEAFF. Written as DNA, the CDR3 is TGTGCCAGCCTGACGACAGCCTTGAACACTGAAGCTTTCTTT.